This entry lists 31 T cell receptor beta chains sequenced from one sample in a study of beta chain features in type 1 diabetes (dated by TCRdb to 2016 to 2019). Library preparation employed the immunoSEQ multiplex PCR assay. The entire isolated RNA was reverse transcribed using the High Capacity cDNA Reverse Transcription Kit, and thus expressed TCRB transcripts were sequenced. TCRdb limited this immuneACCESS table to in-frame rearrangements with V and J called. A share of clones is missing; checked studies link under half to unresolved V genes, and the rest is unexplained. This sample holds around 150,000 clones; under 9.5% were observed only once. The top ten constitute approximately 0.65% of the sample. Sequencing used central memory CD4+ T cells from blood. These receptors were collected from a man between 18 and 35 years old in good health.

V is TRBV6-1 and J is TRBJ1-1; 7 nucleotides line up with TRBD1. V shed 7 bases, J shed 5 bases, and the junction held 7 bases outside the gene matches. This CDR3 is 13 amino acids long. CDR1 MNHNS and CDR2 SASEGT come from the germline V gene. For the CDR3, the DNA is TGTGCCAGCACCCGAACAGGGGTAACTGAAGCTTTCTTT. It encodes CASTRTGVTEAFF.

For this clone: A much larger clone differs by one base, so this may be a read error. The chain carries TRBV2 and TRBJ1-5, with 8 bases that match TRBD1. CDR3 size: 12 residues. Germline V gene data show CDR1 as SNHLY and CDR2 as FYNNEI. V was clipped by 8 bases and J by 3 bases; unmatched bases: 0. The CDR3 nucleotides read TGTGCCAGCCAGGGGGCCAATCAGCCCCAGCATTTT. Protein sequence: CASQGANQPQHF.

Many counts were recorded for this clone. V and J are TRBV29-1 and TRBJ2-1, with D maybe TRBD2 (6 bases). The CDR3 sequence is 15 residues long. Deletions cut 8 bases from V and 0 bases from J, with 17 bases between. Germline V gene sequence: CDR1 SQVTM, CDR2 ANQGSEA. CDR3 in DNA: TGCAGCCTTAATGGGGGGACGGGCTCCTACAATGAGCAGTTCTTC. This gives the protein CSLNGGTGSYNEQFF.

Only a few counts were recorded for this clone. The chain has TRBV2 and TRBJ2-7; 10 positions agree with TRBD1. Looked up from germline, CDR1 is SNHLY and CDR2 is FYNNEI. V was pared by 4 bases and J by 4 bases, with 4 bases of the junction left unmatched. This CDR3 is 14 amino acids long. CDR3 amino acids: CASSGQGAQYEQYF. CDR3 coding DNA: TGTGCCAGCAGTGGACAGGGGGCGCAATACGAGCAGTACTTC. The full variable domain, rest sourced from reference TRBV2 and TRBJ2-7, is EPEVTQTPSHQVTQMGQEVILRCVPISNHLYFYWYRQILGQKVEFLVSFYNNEISEKSEIFDDQFSVERPDGSNFTLKIRSTKLEDSAMYFCASSGQGAQYEQYFGPGTRLTVT.

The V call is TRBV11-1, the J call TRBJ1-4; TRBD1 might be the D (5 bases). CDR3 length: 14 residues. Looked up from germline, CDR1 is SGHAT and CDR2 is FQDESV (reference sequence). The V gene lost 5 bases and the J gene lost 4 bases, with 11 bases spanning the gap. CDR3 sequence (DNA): TGTGCCAGCAGCACCTCAGGGTTTAATGAAAAACTGTTTTTT. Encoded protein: CASSTSGFNEKLFF.

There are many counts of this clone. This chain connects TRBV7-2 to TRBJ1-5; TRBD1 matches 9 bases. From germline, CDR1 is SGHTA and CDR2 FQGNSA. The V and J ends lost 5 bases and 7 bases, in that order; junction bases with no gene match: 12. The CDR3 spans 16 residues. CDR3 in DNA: TGTGCCAGCAGCCGACGACAGGGGGATCTCGGGCAGCCCCAGCATTTT. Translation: CASSRRQGDLGQPQHF. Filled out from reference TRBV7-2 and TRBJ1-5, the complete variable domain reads GAGVSQSPSNKVTEKGKDVELRCDPISGHTALYWYRQSLGQGLEFLIYFQGNSAPDKSGLPSDRFSAERTGGSVSTLTIQRTQQEDSAVYLCASSRRQGDLGQPQHFGDGTRLSIL.

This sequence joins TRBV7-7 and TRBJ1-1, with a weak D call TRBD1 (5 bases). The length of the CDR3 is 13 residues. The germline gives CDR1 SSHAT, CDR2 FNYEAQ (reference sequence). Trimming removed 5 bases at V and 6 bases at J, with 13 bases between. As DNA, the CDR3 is TGTGCCAGCAGCACGACTCAGGGTGCTGAAGCTTTCTTT. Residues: CASSTTQGAEAFF.

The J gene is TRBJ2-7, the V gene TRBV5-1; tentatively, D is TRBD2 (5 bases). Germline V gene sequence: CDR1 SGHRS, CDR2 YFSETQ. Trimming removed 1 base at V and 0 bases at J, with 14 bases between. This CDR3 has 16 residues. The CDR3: CASSLPELTNSYEQYF. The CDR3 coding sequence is TGCGCCAGCAGCTTGCCGGAACTGACTAACTCCTACGAGCAGTACTTC.

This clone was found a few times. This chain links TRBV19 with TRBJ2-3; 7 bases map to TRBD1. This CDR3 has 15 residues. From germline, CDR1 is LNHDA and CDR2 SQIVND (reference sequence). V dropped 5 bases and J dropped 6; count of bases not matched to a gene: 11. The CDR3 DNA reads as TGTGCCAGTAGTCCTTCGACAGGGCATAGGGATACGCAGTATTTT. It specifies CASSPSTGHRDTQYF.

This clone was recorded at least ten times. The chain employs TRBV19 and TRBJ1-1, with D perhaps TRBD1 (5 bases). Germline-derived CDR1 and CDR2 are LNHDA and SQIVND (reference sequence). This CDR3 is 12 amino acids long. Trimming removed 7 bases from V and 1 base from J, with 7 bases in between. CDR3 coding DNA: TGTGCCAGTAACGACAGGAACACTGAAGCTTTCTTT. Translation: CASNDRNTEAFF. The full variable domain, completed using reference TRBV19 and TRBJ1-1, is DGGITQSPKYLFRKEGQNVTLSCEQNLNHDAMYWYRQDPGQGLRLIYYSQIVNDFQKGDIAEGYSVSREKKESFPLTVTSAQKNPTAFYLCASNDRNTEAFFGQGTRLTVV.

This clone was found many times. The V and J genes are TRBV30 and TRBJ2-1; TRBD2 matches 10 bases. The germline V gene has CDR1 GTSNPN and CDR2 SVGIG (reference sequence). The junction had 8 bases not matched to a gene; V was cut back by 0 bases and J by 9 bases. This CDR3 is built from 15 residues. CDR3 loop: CAWSVRASGRPEQFF. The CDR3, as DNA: TGTGCCTGGAGTGTACGGGCTAGCGGGAGACCTGAGCAGTTCTTC.

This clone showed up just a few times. The CDR3 DNA reads TGCGCCAGCAGCTTGGATCAGGGGGCGGGTGGCTACACCTTC. This gives the protein CASSLDQGAGGYTF. The chain is built from TRBV5-1 and TRBJ1-2; 8 bases agree with TRBD1. Per the germline V gene, CDR1 is SGHRS and CDR2 is YFSETQ. The CDR3 has 14 residues. Unmatched junction bases numbered 5, after V lost 0 bases and J lost 7 bases.

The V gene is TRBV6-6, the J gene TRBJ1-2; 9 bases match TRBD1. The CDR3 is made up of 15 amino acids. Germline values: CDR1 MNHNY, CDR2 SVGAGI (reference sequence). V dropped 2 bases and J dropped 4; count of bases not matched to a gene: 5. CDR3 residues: CASSYPGQGSYGYTF. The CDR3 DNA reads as TGTGCCAGCAGTTACCCGGGACAGGGAAGCTATGGCTACACCTTC.

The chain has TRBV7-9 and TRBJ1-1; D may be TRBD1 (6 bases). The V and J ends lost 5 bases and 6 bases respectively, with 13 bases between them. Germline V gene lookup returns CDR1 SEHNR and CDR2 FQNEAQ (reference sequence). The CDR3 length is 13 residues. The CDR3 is CASSRERTAEAFF. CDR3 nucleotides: TGTGCCAGCAGCCGCGAAAGGACAGCTGAAGCTTTCTTT.

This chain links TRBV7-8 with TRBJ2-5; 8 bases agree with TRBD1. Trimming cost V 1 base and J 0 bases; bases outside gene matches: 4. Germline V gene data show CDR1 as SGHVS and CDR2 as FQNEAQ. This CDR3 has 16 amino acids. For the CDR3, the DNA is TGTGCCAGCAGCTTAGAGGCAGGGGGCCACCAAGAGACCCAGTACTTC. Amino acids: CASSLEAGGHQETQYF.

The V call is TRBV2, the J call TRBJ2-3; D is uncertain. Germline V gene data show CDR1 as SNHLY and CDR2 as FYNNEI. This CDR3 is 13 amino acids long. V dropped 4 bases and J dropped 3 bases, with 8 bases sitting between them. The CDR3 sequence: CASSGDLTDTQYF. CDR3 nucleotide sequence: TGTGCCAGCAGTGGAGATTTAACAGATACGCAGTATTTT.

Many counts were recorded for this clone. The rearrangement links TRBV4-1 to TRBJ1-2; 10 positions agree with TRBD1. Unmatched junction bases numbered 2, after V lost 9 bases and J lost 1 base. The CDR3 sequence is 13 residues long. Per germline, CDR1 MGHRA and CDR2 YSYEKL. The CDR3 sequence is CASRDRGNYGYTF. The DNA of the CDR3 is TGCGCCAGTCGGGACAGGGGTAACTATGGCTACACCTTC.

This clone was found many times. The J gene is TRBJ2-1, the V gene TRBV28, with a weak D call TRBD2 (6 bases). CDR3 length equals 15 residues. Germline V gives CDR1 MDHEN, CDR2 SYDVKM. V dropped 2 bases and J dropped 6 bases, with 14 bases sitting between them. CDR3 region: CASSLGGLLGNEQFF. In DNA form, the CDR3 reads TGTGCCAGCAGTTTAGGCGGACTACTCGGCAATGAGCAGTTCTTC.

The CDR3 loop is CASSPQGLYEQYF. CDR3 in DNA: TGTGCCAGCAGTCCACAGGGTTTGTACGAGCAGTACTTC. The J gene is TRBJ2-7, the V gene TRBV28; a weak D match, TRBD1 (6 bases). Germline lookup yields CDR1 MDHEN and CDR2 SYDVKM. V lost 5 bases, J lost 4 bases, and 12 bases lay in between. There are 13 residues in the CDR3.

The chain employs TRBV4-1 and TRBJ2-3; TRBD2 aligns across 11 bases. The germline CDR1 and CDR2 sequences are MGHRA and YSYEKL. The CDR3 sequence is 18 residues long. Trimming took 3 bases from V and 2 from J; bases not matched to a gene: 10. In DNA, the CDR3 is TGCGCCAGCAGCCAGGGGCCCCTGACTAGCGGGGCCACAGATACGCAGTATTTT. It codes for CASSQGPLTSGATDTQYF.

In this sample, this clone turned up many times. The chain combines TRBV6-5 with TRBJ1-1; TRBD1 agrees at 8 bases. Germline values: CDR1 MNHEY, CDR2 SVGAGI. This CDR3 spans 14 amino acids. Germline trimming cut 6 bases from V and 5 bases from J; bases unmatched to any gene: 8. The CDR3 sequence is CASRTTGGWTEAFF. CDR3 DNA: TGTGCCAGCAGGACAACAGGGGGATGGACTGAAGCTTTCTTT.

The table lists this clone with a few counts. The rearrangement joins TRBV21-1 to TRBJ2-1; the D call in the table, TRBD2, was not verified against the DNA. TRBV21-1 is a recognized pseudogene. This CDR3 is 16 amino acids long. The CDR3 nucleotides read TGTGCCAGCAGCCCGGGACTAGCCCAACCCTACAATGAGCAGTTCTTC. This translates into CASSPGLAQPYNEQFF.

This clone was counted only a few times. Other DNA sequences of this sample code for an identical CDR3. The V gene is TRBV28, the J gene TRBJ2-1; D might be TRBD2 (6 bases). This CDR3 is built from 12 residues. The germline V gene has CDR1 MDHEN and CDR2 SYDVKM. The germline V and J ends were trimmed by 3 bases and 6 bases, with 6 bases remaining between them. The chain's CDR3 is CASSLGGNEQFF. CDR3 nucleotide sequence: TGTGCCAGCAGTTTGGGGGGCAATGAGCAGTTCTTC.

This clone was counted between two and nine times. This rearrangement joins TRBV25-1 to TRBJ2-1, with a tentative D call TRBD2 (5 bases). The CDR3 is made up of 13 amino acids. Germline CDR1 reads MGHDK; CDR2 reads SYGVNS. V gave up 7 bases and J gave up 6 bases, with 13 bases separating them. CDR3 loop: CASTRTPFNEQFF. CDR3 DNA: TGTGCCAGCACCCGGACTCCTTTCAATGAGCAGTTCTTC.

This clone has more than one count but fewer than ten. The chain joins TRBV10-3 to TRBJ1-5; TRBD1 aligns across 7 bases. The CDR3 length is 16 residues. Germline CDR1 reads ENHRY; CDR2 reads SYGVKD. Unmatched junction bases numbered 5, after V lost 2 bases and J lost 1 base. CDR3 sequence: CAISEVNRGSNQPQHF. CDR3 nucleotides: TGTGCCATCAGTGAGGTGAACAGGGGAAGCAATCAGCCCCAGCATTTT.

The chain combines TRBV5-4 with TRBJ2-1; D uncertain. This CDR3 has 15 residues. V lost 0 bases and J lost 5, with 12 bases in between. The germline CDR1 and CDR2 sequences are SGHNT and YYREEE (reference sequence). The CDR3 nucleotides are TGTGCCAGCAGCTTGGGGCCAGTTATTCACAATGAGCAGTTCTTC. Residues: CASSLGPVIHNEQFF. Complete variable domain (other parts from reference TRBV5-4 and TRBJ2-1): ETGVTQSPTHLIKTRGQQVTLRCSSQSGHNTVSWYQQALGQGPQFIFQYYREEENGRGNFPPRFSGLQFPNYSSELNVNALELDDSALYLCASSLGPVIHNEQFFGPGTRLTVL.

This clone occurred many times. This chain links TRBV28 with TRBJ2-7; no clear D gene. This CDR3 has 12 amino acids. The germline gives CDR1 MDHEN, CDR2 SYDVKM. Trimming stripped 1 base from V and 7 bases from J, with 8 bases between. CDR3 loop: CASSLSLREQYF. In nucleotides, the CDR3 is TGTGCCAGCAGTTTATCTCTGAGAGAGCAGTACTTC.

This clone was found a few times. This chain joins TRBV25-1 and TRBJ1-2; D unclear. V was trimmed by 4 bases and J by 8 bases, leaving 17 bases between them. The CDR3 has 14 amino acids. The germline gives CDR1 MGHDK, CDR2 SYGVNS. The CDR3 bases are TGTGCCAGCAGTGCTACGGACGGAGGCTCCGGCTACACCTTC. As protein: CASSATDGGSGYTF.

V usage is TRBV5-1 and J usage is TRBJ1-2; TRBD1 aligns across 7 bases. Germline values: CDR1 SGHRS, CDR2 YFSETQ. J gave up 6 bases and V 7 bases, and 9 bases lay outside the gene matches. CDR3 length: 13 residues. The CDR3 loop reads CASAGGRGDGYTF. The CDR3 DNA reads TGCGCCAGCGCCGGAGGCAGGGGGGATGGCTACACCTTC.

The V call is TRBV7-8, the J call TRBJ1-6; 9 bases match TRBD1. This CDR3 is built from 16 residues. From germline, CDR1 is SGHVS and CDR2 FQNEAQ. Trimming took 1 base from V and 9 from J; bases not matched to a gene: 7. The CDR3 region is CASSLVSGQGSSPLHF. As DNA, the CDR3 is TGTGCCAGCAGCTTAGTTTCGGGACAGGGTTCTTCACCCCTCCACTTT.

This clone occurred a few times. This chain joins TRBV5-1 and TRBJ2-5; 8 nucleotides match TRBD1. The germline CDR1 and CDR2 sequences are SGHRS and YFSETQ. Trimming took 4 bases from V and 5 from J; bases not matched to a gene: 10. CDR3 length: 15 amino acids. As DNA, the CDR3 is TGCGCCAGCAGCCCGGGGACAGGCCCCGGGGAGACCCAGTACTTC. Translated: CASSPGTGPGETQYF.